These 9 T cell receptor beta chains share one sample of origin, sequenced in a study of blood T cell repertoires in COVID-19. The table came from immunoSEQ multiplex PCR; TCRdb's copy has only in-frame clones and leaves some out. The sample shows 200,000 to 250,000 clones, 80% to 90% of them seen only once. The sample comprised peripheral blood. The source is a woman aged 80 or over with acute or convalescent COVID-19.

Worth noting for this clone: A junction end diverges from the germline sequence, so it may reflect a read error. CDR3 amino acids: CASSFGQGMSDEQFF. For the CDR3, the DNA is TGTGCCAGCAGCTTCGGACAGGGTATGTCGGATGAACAGTTCTTC. V and J are TRBV11-3 and TRBJ2-1, with TRBD1 matching over 8 bases. The CDR3 contains 15 residues. CDR1 SGHNT and CDR2 YENEEA come from the germline V gene. The whole variable domain, filled in from reference TRBV11-3 and TRBJ2-1, reads EAGVVQSPRYKIIEKKQPVAFWCNPISGHNTLYWYLQNLGQGPELLIRYENEEAVDDSQLPKDRFSAERLKGVDSTLKIQPAELGDSAVYLCASSFGQGMSDEQFFGPGTRLTVL.

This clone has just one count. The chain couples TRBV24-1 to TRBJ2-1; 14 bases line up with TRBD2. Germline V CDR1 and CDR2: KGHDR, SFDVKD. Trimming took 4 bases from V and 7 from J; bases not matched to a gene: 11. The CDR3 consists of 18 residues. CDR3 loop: CATSDPRLAGGPLNEQFF. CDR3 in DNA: TGTGCCACCAGTGACCCCAGACTAGCGGGAGGGCCCCTGAATGAGCAGTTCTTC.

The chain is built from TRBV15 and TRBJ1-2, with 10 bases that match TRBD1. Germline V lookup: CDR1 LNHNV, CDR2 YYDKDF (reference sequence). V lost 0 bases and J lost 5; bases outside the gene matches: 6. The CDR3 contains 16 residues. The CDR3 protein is CATSRDRAGQGYGYTF. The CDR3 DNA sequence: TGTGCCACCAGCAGAGATAGGGCGGGACAGGGGTATGGCTACACCTTC.

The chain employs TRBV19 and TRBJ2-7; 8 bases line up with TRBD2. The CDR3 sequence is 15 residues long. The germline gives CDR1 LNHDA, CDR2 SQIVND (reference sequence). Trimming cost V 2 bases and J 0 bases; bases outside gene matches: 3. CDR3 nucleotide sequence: TGTGCCAGTAGTATACGGCTAGCGGGCTCCTACGAGCAGTACTTC. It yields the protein CASSIRLAGSYEQYF.

The CDR3 coding sequence is TGTGCCAGCAGCCAAGTAGGGGTGGACACTGAAGCTTTCTTT. As protein: CASSQVGVDTEAFF. The chain is built from TRBV4-2 and TRBJ1-1; tentative D call: TRBD1 (5 bases). Trimming removed 1 base at V and 3 bases at J, with 9 bases between. Germline V gene sequence: CDR1 LGHNA, CDR2 YNFKEQ. This CDR3 region has 14 residues.

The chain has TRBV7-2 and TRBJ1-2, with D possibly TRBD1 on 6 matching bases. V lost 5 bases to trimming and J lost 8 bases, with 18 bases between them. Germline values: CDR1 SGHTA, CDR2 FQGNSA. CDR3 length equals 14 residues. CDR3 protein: CASSRAAGQFGYTF. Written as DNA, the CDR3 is TGTGCCAGCAGCCGGGCAGCCGGACAGTTCGGCTACACCTTC.

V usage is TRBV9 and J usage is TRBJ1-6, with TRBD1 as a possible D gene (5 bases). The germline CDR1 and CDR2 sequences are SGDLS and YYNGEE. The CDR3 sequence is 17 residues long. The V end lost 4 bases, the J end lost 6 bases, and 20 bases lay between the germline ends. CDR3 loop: CASSPDLGQGGNSPLHF. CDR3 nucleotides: TGTGCCAGCAGCCCCGATCTCGGGCAGGGAGGTAATTCACCCCTCCACTTT.

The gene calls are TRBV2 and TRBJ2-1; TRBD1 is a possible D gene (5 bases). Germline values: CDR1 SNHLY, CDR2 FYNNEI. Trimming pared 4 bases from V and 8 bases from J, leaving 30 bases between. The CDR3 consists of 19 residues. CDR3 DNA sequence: TGTGCCAGCAGTGTTCCTGCCTCGGGTAGACAGCCGAGCGTGTATGAGCAGTTCTTC. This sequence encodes CASSVPASGRQPSVYEQFF.

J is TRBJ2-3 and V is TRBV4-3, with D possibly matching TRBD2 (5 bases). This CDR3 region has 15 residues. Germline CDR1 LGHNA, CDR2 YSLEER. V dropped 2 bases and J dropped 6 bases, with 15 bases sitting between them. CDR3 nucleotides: TGCGCCAGCAGCCAATCTTTCTCGGGGTTGGATACGCAGTATTTT. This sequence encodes CASSQSFSGLDTQYF.